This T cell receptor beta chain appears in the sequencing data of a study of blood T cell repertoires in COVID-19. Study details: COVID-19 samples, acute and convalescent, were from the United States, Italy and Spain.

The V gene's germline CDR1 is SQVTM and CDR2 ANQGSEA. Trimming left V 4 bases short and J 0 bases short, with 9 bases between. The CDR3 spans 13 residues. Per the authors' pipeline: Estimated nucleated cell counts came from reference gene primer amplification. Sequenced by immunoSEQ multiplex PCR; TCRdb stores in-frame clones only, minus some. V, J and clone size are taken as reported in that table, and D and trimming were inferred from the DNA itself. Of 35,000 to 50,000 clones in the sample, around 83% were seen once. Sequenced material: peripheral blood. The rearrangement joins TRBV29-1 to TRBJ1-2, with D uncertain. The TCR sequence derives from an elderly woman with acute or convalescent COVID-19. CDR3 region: CSVVVSTNYGYTF. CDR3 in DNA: TGCAGCGTTGTGGTTTCTACTAACTATGGCTACACCTTC.